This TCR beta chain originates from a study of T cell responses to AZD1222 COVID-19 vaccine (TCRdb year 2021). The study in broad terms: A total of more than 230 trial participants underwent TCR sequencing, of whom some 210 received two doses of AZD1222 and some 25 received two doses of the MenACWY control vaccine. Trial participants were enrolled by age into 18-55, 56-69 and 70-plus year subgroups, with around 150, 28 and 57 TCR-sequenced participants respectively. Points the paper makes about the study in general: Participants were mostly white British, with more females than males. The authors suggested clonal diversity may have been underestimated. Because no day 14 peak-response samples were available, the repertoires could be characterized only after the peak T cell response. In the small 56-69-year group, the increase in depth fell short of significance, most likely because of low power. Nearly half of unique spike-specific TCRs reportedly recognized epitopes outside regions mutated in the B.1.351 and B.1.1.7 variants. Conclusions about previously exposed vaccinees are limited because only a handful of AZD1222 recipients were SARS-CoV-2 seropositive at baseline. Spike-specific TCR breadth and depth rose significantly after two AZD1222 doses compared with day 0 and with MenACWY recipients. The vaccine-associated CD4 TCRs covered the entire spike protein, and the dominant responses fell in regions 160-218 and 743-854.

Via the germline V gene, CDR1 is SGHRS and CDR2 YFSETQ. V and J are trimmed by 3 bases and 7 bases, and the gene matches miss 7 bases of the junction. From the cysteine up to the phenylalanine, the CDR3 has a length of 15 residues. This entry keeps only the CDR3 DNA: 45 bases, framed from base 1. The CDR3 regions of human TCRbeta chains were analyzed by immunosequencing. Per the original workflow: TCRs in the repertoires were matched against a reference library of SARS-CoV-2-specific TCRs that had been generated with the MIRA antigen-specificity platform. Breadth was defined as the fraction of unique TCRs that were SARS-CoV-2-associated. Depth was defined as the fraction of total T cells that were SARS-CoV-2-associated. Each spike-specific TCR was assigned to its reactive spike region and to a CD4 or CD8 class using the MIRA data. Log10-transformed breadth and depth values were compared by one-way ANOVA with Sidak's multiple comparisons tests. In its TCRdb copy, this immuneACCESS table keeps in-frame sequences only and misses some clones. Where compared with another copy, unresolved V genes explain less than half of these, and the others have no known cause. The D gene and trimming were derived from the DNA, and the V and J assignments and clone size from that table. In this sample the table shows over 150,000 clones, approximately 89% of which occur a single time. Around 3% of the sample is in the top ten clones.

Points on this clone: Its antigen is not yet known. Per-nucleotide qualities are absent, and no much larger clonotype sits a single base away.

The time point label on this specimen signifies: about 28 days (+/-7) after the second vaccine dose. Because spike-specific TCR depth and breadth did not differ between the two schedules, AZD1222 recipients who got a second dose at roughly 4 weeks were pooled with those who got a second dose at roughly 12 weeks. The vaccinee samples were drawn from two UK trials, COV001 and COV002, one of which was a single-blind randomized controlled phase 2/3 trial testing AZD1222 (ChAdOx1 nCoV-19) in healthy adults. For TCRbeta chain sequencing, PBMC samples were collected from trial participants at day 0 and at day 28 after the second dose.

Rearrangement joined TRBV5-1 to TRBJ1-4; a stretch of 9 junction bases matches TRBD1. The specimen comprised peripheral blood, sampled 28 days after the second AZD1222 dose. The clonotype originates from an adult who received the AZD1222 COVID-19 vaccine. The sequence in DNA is TGCGCCAGCAGCTCGGGACAGGGAGGTTTTGAAAAACTGTTTTTT. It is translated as CASSSGQGGFEKLFF.